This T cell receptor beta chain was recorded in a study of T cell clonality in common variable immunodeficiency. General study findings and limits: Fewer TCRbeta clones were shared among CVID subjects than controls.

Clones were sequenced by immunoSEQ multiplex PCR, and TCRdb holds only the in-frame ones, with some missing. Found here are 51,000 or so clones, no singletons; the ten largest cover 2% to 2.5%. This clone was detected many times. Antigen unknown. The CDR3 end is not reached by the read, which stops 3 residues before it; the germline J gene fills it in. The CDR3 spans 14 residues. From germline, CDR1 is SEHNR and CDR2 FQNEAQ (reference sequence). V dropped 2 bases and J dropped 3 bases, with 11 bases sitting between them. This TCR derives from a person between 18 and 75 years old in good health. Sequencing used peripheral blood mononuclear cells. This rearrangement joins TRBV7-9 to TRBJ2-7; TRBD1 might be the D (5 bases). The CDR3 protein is CASSLYPGIYEQYF. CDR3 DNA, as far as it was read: TGTGCCAGCAGCTTATATCCAGGGATCTACGAG.